Listed below are T cell receptor beta chains from one sample, sequenced in a study of cytomegalovirus exposure and HLA in healthy donors. Libraries were prepared by immunoSEQ multiplex PCR; TCRdb keeps only in-frame clonotypes and omits some of them. The data contain about 260,000 clones, about 75% of them singletons. Material: PBMCs. The source of these receptors is a female donor in good health and CMV-seronegative. CDR3s include the opening cysteine and the closing phenylalanine or tryptophan. A D gene is named only where the DNA matches it firmly. Size is omitted from some rows. Given values are once, few, many or a class for expanded clones.

J,D,V,size,CDR3,DNA
TRBJ2-5,TRBD2,TRBV5-1,.,CASSLTSGRGETQYF,TGCGCCAGCAGCTTAACTAGCGGGAGGGGAGAGACCCAGTACTTC
TRBJ1-1,TRBD1,TRBV28,.,CASNTGWSGGGHTEAFF,TGTGCCAGCAATACGGGATGGTCAGGGGGTGGGCACACTGAAGCTTTCTTT
TRBJ2-3,.,TRBV7-9,once,CASSIHVGGVTDTQYF,TGTGCCAGCAGTATTCACGTGGGGGGTGTCACAGATACGCAGTATTTT
TRBJ2-3,.,TRBV7-6,.,CASSPLADTQYF,TGTGCCAGCAGCCCCCTCGCAGATACGCAGTATTTT
TRBJ2-2,TRBD1,TRBV5-1,once,CASSIPLTGSTGELFF,TGCGCCAGCAGCATCCCTTTGACAGGGAGCACCGGGGAGCTGTTTTTT
TRBJ2-1,.,TRBV7-2,once,CASSTGLGGYNEQFF,TGTGCCAGCAGCACCGGACTAGGGGGGTACAATGAGCAGTTCTTC
TRBJ1-5,.,TRBV19,.,CASSWSGGWQPQHF,TGTGCCAGTAGTTGGTCGGGGGGGTGGCAGCCCCAGCATTTT
TRBJ2-5,TRBD2,TRBV9,.,CASSVSGRGETQYF,TGTGCCAGCAGCGTTAGCGGGAGAGGAGAGACCCAGTACTTC
TRBJ2-1,TRBD1,TRBV25-1,.,CAGSERGDRGHNEQFF,TGTGCCGGCAGTGAAAGGGGGGACAGGGGGCACAATGAGCAGTTCTTC
TRBJ2-7,.,TRBV12-2,.,CASRLTGSSYEQYF,TGTGCAAGTCGCTTAACGGGAAGCTCCTACGAGCAGTACTTC
TRBJ1-2,TRBD1,TRBV29-1,.,CSVDRAYGYTF,TGCAGCGTCGACAGGGCCTATGGCTACACCTTC